This T cell receptor (beta chain) was sequenced during a study of cytotoxic CD8 clonotypes in ibrutinib-treated CLL. Study-level points and caveats: Clonality (at baseline) was higher than in age-matched healthy donors and tracked circulating CD8+ T-cell counts.

CDR1 is SGHTA and CDR2 is FQGNSA in the germline V gene. CDR3 length: 13 amino acids. Trimming took off 1 base at V and 5 bases at J, with 7 bases between the two ends. Assay: immunoSEQ multiplex PCR; the TCRdb copy retains only in-frame clones and omits some. There are nearly 85,000 clones in the sample; 75% to 85% occur only once, and around 5% lies in the top ten. For this clone: Antigen specificity is unknown.

This chain connects TRBV7-2 to TRBJ2-3; D gene unclear. The receptor was isolated from a human donor with chronic lymphocytic leukemia. Sample: PBMCs, taken after 12 months of ibrutinib treatment. The CDR3 nucleotides read TGTGCCAGCAGCTTAGTAGGGATAGATACGCAGTATTTT. This encodes CASSLVGIDTQYF.